Listed here are 3 T cell receptor beta chains from one sample, sequenced in a study of T-cell memory formation after mild COVID-19. TCRdb used MiXCR to reprocess the 5' RACE reads, holding one entry per CDR3 protein. The repertoire holds 120,000 to 150,000 distinct CDR3 sequences, about 6.1% seen once, with around 2% in the top ten. Sequenced: PBMCs or a T cell subset sorted from them (not recorded which). The receptors derive from an adult woman who had mild COVID-19 (a few samples of this study predate the infection). Cell type and time point are not known.

This sequence joins TRBV19 and TRBJ1-1; perhaps TRBD1 as D (5 bases). Trimming pared 5 bases from V and 0 bases from J, leaving 13 bases between. In germline, CDR1 is LNHDA, CDR2 SQIVND (reference sequence). This CDR3 comprises 15 residues. For the CDR3, the DNA is TGTGCCAGTAGTTCGAGGACATCAATGAACACTGAAGCTTTCTTT. Encoded protein: CASSSRTSMNTEAFF.

This clonotype was observed at least ten times. The chain carries TRBV6-1 and TRBJ1-4; tentatively, D is TRBD1 (6 bases). There are 15 residues in the CDR3. CDR1 is MNHNS and CDR2 is SASEGT in the germline V gene. V shed 1 base and J shed 6 bases, with 12 bases lying between them. CDR3 residues: CASSEEYRAHEKLFF. The CDR3 coding sequence is TGTGCCAGCAGTGAAGAGTACAGGGCGCATGAAAAACTGTTTTTT.

There are a few counts of this clonotype. The gene calls are TRBV3-1 and TRBJ2-1; TRBD2 matches 9 bases. V lost 6 bases to trimming and J lost 7 bases; unmatched junction nucleotides: 10. Germline values: CDR1 LGHDT, CDR2 YNNKEL (reference sequence). The CDR3 runs to 15 residues. CDR3 loop: CASRVGLAGQNEQFF. Written as DNA, the CDR3 is TGTGCCAGCAGGGTGGGCCTAGCGGGACAAAATGAGCAGTTCTTC.